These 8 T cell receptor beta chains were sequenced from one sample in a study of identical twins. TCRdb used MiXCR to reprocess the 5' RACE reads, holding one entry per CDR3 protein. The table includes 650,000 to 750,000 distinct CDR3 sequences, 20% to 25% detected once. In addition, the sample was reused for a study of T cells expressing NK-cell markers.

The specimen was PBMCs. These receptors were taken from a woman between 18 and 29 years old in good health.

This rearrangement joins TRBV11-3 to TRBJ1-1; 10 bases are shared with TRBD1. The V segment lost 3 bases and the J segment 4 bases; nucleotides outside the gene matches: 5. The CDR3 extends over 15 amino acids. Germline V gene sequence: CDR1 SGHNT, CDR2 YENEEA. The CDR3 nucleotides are TGTGCCAGCAGCTTGACAGGGGGCTTTGGCACTGAAGCTTTCTTT. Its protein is CASSLTGGFGTEAFF.

The CDR3 DNA reads as TGTGCCATCAGTCGTCGGACTAGCGTTTACAACAATGAGCAGTTCTTC. Translating it yields CAISRRTSVYNNEQFF. The gene calls are TRBV10-3 and TRBJ2-1; the match to TRBD2 covers 9 bases. This CDR3 contains 16 residues. Per the germline V gene, CDR1 is ENHRY and CDR2 is SYGVKD. The V segment lost 5 bases and the J segment 5 bases; nucleotides outside the gene matches: 10.

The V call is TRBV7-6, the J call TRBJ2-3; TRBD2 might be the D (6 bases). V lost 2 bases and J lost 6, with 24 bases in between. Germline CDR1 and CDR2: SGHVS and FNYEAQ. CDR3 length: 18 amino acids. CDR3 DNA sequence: TGTGCCAGCAGCTTAAAGGTGTCGGGACTGGCAAGTGGCGATACGCAGTATTTT. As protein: CASSLKVSGLASGDTQYF.

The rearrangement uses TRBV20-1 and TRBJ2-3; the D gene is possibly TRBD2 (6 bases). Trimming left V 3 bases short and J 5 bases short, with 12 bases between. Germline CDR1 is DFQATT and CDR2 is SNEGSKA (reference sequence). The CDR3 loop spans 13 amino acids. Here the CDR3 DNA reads TGCAGTGCTAGCGCCCCGGGGGTAGATACGCAGTATTTT. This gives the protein CSASAPGVDTQYF.

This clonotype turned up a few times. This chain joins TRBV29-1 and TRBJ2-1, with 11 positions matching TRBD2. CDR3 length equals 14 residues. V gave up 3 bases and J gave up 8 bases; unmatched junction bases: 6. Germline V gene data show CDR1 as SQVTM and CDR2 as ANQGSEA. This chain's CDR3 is CSVDSGRASYEQFF. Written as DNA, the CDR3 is TGCAGCGTTGATAGCGGGAGGGCTTCGTATGAGCAGTTCTTC.

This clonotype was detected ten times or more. CDR3 nucleotides: TGTGCCACCAGCAGAGAACTCGCACGGGGACGGCAGCCCCAGCATTTT. The encoded protein is CATSRELARGRQPQHF. This chain joins TRBV15 and TRBJ1-5; possible D gene TRBD1, 5 bases. The CDR3 is 16 amino acids. V lost 0 bases and J 7 bases, leaving 16 bases between the germline ends. From germline, CDR1 is LNHNV and CDR2 YYDKDF (reference sequence).

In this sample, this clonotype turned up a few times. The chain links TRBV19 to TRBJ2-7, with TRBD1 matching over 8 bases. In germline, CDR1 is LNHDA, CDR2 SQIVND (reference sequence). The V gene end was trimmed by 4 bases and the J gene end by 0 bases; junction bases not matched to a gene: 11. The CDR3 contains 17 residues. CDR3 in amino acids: CASSTIPRQGSSYEQYF. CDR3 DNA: TGTGCCAGTAGTACAATTCCTCGACAGGGGAGCTCCTACGAGCAGTACTTC.

In DNA form, the CDR3 reads TGTGCCAGCAGCTTGCGGGAAGCACAGGGGGTGAAATACGAGCAGTACTTC. Translating gives CASSLREAQGVKYEQYF. The rearrangement joins TRBV7-9 to TRBJ2-7, with TRBD1 identical over 8 bases. V gave up 3 bases and J gave up 4 bases; unmatched junction bases: 14. The CDR3 is 17 amino acids. Germline V gene data show CDR1 as SEHNR and CDR2 as FQNEAQ (reference sequence). Variable domain in full (rest from reference TRBV7-9 and TRBJ2-7): DTGVSQNPRHKITKRGQNVTFRCDPISEHNRLYWYRQTLGQGPEFLTYFQNEAQLEKSRLLSDRFSAERPKGSFSTLEIQRTEQGDSAMYLCASSLREAQGVKYEQYFGPGTRLTVT.